This TCR beta chain was documented in a study of shared clonotypes between healthy human individuals. The study's findings and limits: Sampling involved blood alone; tissue repertoires likely differ. Compared with memory subsets, naive subsets generally had larger estimated richness. Despite large depth, rarefaction showed incomplete sorted-subset sequencing.

Germline loops: CDR1 SNHLY, CDR2 FYNNEI. The CDR3 runs to 16 residues. V dropped 6 bases and J dropped 3 bases, with 17 bases sitting between them. Sequencing used immunoSEQ multiplex PCR; TCRdb keeps in-frame clones, though not all of them. Among 2 million to 2.5 million clones listed, 90% to 97% were seen once. It was into CD45RA+ naive and CD45RA-negative memory subsets that the CD4+ cells were split. With regard to this clone: Its matching antigen is unknown.

This receptor was taken from a man aged 18 to 30 in good health. Material for sequencing was naive CD4+ T cells sorted from blood. Described subset: CD45RA+ positively selected. This chain connects TRBV2 to TRBJ2-2; perhaps TRBD1 as D (6 bases). As DNA, the CDR3 is TGTGCCAGCAGAAAAGGACAGTTCCTTTACACCGGGGAGCTGTTTTTT. It specifies CASRKGQFLYTGELFF.